This T cell receptor beta chain was sequenced in a study of blood T cell repertoires in COVID-19. This CDR3 is built from 15 residues. Trimming removed 1 base from V and 2 bases from J, with 11 bases in between. Germline V gene lookup returns CDR1 MNHNS and CDR2 SASEGT. Repertoires were generated with immunoSEQ multiplex PCR, while TCRdb's copy carries only in-frame clones and drops some. The data show over 60,000 clones, about 88% seen once. V gene TRBV6-1 combines with J gene TRBJ1-2; D is undetermined. This clonotype was obtained from a man aged 65 to 79 with active or convalescent COVID-19. Input material: peripheral blood. This CDR3 reads CASSEEGAPNYGYTF. CDR3 coding DNA: TGTGCCAGCAGTGAAGAGGGAGCTCCCAACTATGGCTACACCTTC.